Following are 27 T cell receptor beta chains from one sample sequenced in a study of T cell responses to AZD1222 COVID-19 vaccine. This table comes from immunoSEQ multiplex PCR, and its TCRdb copy is limited to in-frame clones, with some not included. The sample carries 100,000 to 150,000 clones, approximately 86% recorded once. This material consisted of peripheral blood, taken on day 0 of AZD1222 vaccination. The receptors here all came from an adult in good health.

In DNA, the CDR3 is TGTGCCAGCAGCTGGCAGGGGAGCTATGGCTACACCTTC. Amino acids: CASSWQGSYGYTF. The chain has TRBV7-2 and TRBJ1-2; perhaps TRBD1 as D (6 bases). The CDR3 consists of 13 residues. The germline V gene has CDR1 SGHTA and CDR2 FQGNSA. V was cut by 4 bases and J by 4 bases, with 10 bases left in between. The full variable domain, rest sourced from reference TRBV7-2 and TRBJ1-2, is GAGVSQSPSNKVTEKGKDVELRCDPISGHTALYWYRQSLGQGLEFLIYFQGNSAPDKSGLPSDRFSAERTGGSVSTLTIQRTQQEDSAVYLCASSWQGSYGYTFGSGTRLTVV.

CDR3: CSVGARQSMRQFF. The CDR3 coding sequence is TGCAGCGTAGGAGCGAGACAGTCAATGAGGCAGTTCTTC. V is TRBV29-1 and J is TRBJ2-1, with D perhaps TRBD1 (5 bases). V lost 6 bases and J lost 12, with 21 bases in between. The germline V gene encodes CDR1 SQVTM and CDR2 ANQGSEA. There are 13 residues in the CDR3.

The CDR3 is CATSAKGVDGYTF. CDR3 DNA sequence: TGTGCCACCAGTGCGAAAGGGGTGGATGGCTACACCTTC. The V call is TRBV24-1, the J call TRBJ1-2; TRBD1 might be the D (5 bases). CDR3 length equals 13 residues. The V gene's germline CDR1 is KGHDR and CDR2 SFDVKD. The V end lost 5 bases, the J end lost 6 bases, and 12 bases lay between the germline ends.

The chain has TRBV19 and TRBJ1-2; the D gene is possibly TRBD1 (5 bases). This CDR3 has 18 amino acids. Germline V gene lookup returns CDR1 LNHDA and CDR2 SQIVND (reference sequence). V lost 6 bases and J lost 2, with 25 bases in between. The DNA for the CDR3 is TGTGCCAGTAGCCGGCCCCCGTTCAGTCGGCGGGGGAACTATGGCTACACCTTC. Translating it yields CASSRPPFSRRGNYGYTF.

The genes are TRBV7-2 and TRBJ2-6, with TRBD2 identical over 7 bases. There are 16 residues in the CDR3. The V and J ends lost 2 bases and 2 bases, in that order; junction bases with no gene match: 3. CDR1 is SGHTA and CDR2 is FQGNSA in the germline V gene. CDR3 nucleotides: TGTGCCAGCAGCTTACATGGGGGGGCTGGGGCCAACGTCCTGACTTTC. Encoded protein: CASSLHGGAGANVLTF.

V and J are TRBV6-5 and TRBJ1-3, with D unclear. Germline V CDR1 and CDR2: MNHEY, SVGAGI. The CDR3 consists of 15 residues. Trimming shortened V by 5 bases and J by 0 bases, and 11 bases separated the two germline ends. DNA for the CDR3: TGTGCCAGCAGTCCCCTGGTTGGCTCTGGAAACACCATATATTTT. This encodes CASSPLVGSGNTIYF.

This clone was found a few times. The rearrangement uses TRBV7-9 and TRBJ2-7, with 7 bases that match TRBD1. V lost 5 bases and J lost 5; bases outside the gene matches: 9. This CDR3 region has 14 residues. Germline V lookup: CDR1 SEHNR, CDR2 FQNEAQ (reference sequence). The CDR3 sequence is CASSPTTGRDEQYF. The CDR3 coding sequence is TGTGCCAGCAGCCCGACGACAGGGCGGGACGAGCAGTACTTC.

This clone has just one count. V gene TRBV11-2 combines with J gene TRBJ2-2; tentative D call: TRBD2 (6 bases). This CDR3 spans 14 amino acids. Looked up from germline, CDR1 is SGHAT and CDR2 is FQNNGV. The germline V and J ends were trimmed by 6 bases and 7 bases, with 15 bases remaining between them. CDR3 nucleotide sequence: TGTGCCAGCAGTCGCGGGGCACGGGGCGGGGAGCTGTTTTTT. This encodes CASSRGARGGELFF.

The chain couples TRBV5-6 to TRBJ2-7; D remains ambiguous. Germline loops: CDR1 SGHDT, CDR2 YYEEEE. There are 14 residues in the CDR3. Trimming took 0 bases from V and 2 from J, leaving 9 bases between them. The CDR3 is CASSLANGPYEQYF. CDR3 coding DNA: TGTGCCAGCAGCTTGGCAAACGGCCCCTACGAGCAGTACTTC. Complete variable domain (other parts from reference TRBV5-6 and TRBJ2-7): DAGVTQSPTHLIKTRGQQVTLRCSPKSGHDTVSWYQQALGQGPQFIFQYYEEEERQRGNFPDRFSGHQFPNYSSELNVNALLLGDSALYLCASSLANGPYEQYFGPGTRLTVT.

The gene calls are TRBV2 and TRBJ1-5; D call uncertain. Looked up from germline, CDR1 is SNHLY and CDR2 is FYNNEI. V lost 3 bases, J lost 3 bases, and 12 bases lay in between. The CDR3 is 15 residues long. The CDR3 here is CASSDGSFYNQPQHF. CDR3 nucleotide sequence: TGTGCCAGCAGTGATGGTAGTTTTTACAATCAGCCCCAGCATTTT.

This sequence joins TRBV7-9 and TRBJ2-1, with 12 bases matching TRBD2. The trim removed 5 bases at V and 8 bases at J, leaving 13 bases unmatched. Germline-derived CDR1 and CDR2 are SEHNR and FQNEAQ (reference sequence). This CDR3 comprises 17 residues. CDR3 region: CASSPRTSGASLHEQFF. The CDR3 bases are TGTGCCAGCAGCCCGCGGACTAGCGGGGCCTCTTTGCATGAGCAGTTCTTC.

This chain connects TRBV7-2 to TRBJ1-4, with unresolved D. Trimming pared 4 bases from V and 13 bases from J, leaving 16 bases between. This CDR3 contains 13 residues. The germline V gene has CDR1 SGHTA and CDR2 FQGNSA. The DNA for the CDR3 is TGTGCCAGCAGCTCCGATCCCTCCAAAGGACTGTTTTTT. Protein sequence: CASSSDPSKGLFF.

J is TRBJ1-5 and V is TRBV7-8, with D unclear. The germline gives CDR1 SGHVS, CDR2 FQNEAQ. Trimming took 5 bases from V and 7 from J, leaving 6 bases between them. The CDR3 loop spans 11 amino acids. The CDR3 here is CASSEPQPQHF. DNA of the CDR3: TGTGCCAGCAGCGAGCCCCAGCCCCAGCATTTT.

The chain employs TRBV6-5 and TRBJ2-1; 9 positions agree with TRBD2. The CDR3 is 15 amino acids. Germline assignment: CDR1 MNHEY and CDR2 SVGAGI. J gave up 4 bases and V 4 bases, and 5 bases lay outside the gene matches. CDR3 coding DNA: TGTGCCAGCAGTTCCCCCCTAGCGGGATACAATGAGCAGTTCTTC. Its translation: CASSSPLAGYNEQFF.

The V and J genes are TRBV3-1 (or the pseudogene TRBV3-2) and TRBJ1-3; maybe TRBD1 (6 bases). Germline V lookup: CDR1 LGHDT, CDR2 YNNKEL (reference sequence). There are 15 residues in the CDR3. V lost 6 bases to trimming and J lost 3 bases, with 15 bases between them. CDR3 in DNA: TGTGCCAGCAGTCGACAGGATGTCGGTGGAAACACCATATATTTT. This translates into CASSRQDVGGNTIYF.

The chain combines TRBV10-1 with TRBJ2-7; TRBD1 agrees at 7 bases. The trim removed 4 bases at V and 2 bases at J, leaving 5 bases unmatched. Germline values: CDR1 WNHNN, CDR2 SYGVQD (reference sequence). The CDR3 spans 14 residues. CDR3 coding DNA: TGCGCCAGCAGTGCTTGGGACAGAGCCTACGAGCAGTACTTC. It is translated as CASSAWDRAYEQYF.

This clone has just one count. V and J are TRBV5-1 and TRBJ2-1; TRBD2 aligns across 9 bases. Germline V gene lookup returns CDR1 SGHRS and CDR2 YFSETQ. The V gene end was trimmed by 5 bases and the J gene end by 9 bases; junction bases not matched to a gene: 12. The CDR3 is 15 residues long. CDR3 coding DNA: TGCGCCAGCAGTCCAGAGGGGCGGGAGGGCCGTGAGCAGTTCTTC. This gives the protein CASSPEGREGREQFF.

This clone has just one count. The rearrangement uses TRBV28 and TRBJ1-2, with TRBD1 matching over 8 bases. V was clipped by 6 bases and J by 5 bases; unmatched bases: 8. CDR1 and CDR2 from the germline V gene are MDHEN and SYDVKM. The CDR3 is made up of 14 amino acids. The chain's CDR3 is CASSLDRDYYGYTF. For the CDR3, the DNA is TGTGCCAGCAGCTTGGACAGGGACTATTATGGCTACACCTTC.

V is TRBV6-2 or TRBV6-3 and J is TRBJ1-5, with D maybe TRBD1 (5 bases). The V and J ends lost 8 bases and 5 bases respectively, with 19 bases between them. Germline V gene lookup returns CDR1 MNHEY and CDR2 SVGEGT. The length of the CDR3 is 15 residues. The CDR3 region is CASGLPDGADQPQHF. The CDR3 bases are TGTGCCAGCGGCCTTCCGGACGGGGCTGATCAGCCCCAGCATTTT.

V usage is TRBV19 and J usage is TRBJ1-5; the D gene is possibly TRBD1 (5 bases). V gave up 0 bases and J gave up 2 bases, with 17 bases separating them. The CDR3 covers 18 residues. Germline V gives CDR1 LNHDA, CDR2 SQIVND (reference sequence). DNA of the CDR3: TGTGCCAGTAGTATAGAATACGACAGTCGTAGGGGCAATCAGCCCCAGCATTTT. It translates to CASSIEYDSRRGNQPQHF.

The chain couples TRBV9 to TRBJ2-3, with 9 nucleotides matching TRBD2. CDR1 SGDLS and CDR2 YYNGEE come from the germline V gene. V gave up 4 bases and J gave up 4 bases; unmatched junction bases: 16. This CDR3 has 18 residues. CDR3 coding DNA: TGTGCCAGCAGCCCCCGGTTGAGTAGCGGGAGCGCGGCAGATACGCAGTATTTT. Residues: CASSPRLSSGSAADTQYF.

The J gene is TRBJ1-2, the V gene TRBV6-4; a possible D gene is TRBD1 (5 bases). Germline V CDR1 and CDR2: MRHNA, SNTAGT. Between the trimmed V and J ends, which lost 5 bases and 4 bases, there was a span of 14 bases. The length of the CDR3 is 14 residues. The CDR3 reads CASSPRDGLYGYTF. For the CDR3, the DNA is TGTGCCAGCAGTCCCCGGGACGGACTCTATGGCTACACCTTC.

The V call is TRBV4-1, the J call TRBJ1-5; 8 nucleotides align to TRBD1. There are 16 residues in the CDR3. CDR1 and CDR2 from the germline V gene are MGHRA and YSYEKL. The J segment lost 5 bases and the V segment lost 4 bases, leaving 10 bases of the junction unmatched. CDR3 DNA sequence: TGCGCCAGCAGCCCCGGACAGGGCGGGTATGATCAGCCCCAGCATTTT. Protein sequence: CASSPGQGGYDQPQHF.

CDR3 sequence: CASSDRQGGNTEAFF. The CDR3 DNA reads TGTGCCAGCAGTGATCGGCAGGGAGGGAACACTGAAGCTTTCTTT. V and J are TRBV2 and TRBJ1-1; a possible D gene is TRBD1 (5 bases). CDR3 size: 15 residues. Germline values: CDR1 SNHLY, CDR2 FYNNEI. Trimming left V 3 bases short and J 1 base short, with 12 bases between. The variable domain in full, with the rest retrieved from reference TRBV2 and TRBJ1-1, is EPEVTQTPSHQVTQMGQEVILRCVPISNHLYFYWYRQILGQKVEFLVSFYNNEISEKSEIFDDQFSVERPDGSNFTLKIRSTKLEDSAMYFCASSDRQGGNTEAFFGQGTRLTVV.

This chain connects TRBV6-5 to TRBJ1-5; D is unresolved. Germline V gene sequence: CDR1 MNHEY, CDR2 SVGAGI. The germline V and J ends were trimmed by 0 bases and 1 base, with 10 bases remaining between them. The CDR3 runs to 16 residues. The CDR3 DNA sequence: TGTGCCAGCAGTTACTCGGCCTTTAACAGCAATCAGCCCCAGCATTTT. Amino acid sequence: CASSYSAFNSNQPQHF.

This chain uses TRBV6-5 with TRBJ2-7, with unresolved D. Trimming cost V 5 bases and J 9 bases, with 8 bases left between them. CDR1 and CDR2 (germline): MNHEY, SVGAGI. This CDR3 has 10 amino acids. The CDR3 loop reads CASSHDGQYF. CDR3 nucleotide sequence: TGTGCCAGCAGTCACGACGGGCAGTACTTC.

This chain joins TRBV9 and TRBJ1-6; TRBD1 matches at 8 bases. V dropped 4 bases and J dropped 12; count of bases not matched to a gene: 12. The CDR3 length is 15 residues. Germline V gene lookup returns CDR1 SGDLS and CDR2 YYNGEE. Here the CDR3 reads CASSPTQGAGLPLHF. CDR3 coding DNA: TGTGCCAGCAGCCCAACTCAGGGGGCGGGCTTACCCCTCCACTTT.